What follows are 26 T cell receptor beta chains derived from one specimen sequenced in a study of T cell changes during pregnancy in multiple sclerosis. Some clones are missing from TCRdb's copy, which holds only in-frame ones; the method was immunoSEQ multiplex PCR. Among 70,000 to 90,000 clones listed, 90% to 95% were seen once. The sequencing here drew on PBMCs, taken in the first trimester of pregnancy. The receptor source for this set is a female donor in good health, serving as a control in a pregnancy study. Some clones in this sample may be carry-over from other donors' samples.

The CDR3 spells CAWSLGTEDEKLFF. The CDR3 DNA reads TGTGCCTGGAGTCTGGGGACAGAGGACGAAAAACTGTTTTTT. The J gene is TRBJ1-4, the V gene TRBV30, with TRBD1 matching 7 bases. CDR1 and CDR2 from the germline V gene are GTSNPN and SVGIG (reference sequence). Trimming took 2 bases from V and 8 from J; bases not matched to a gene: 8. The CDR3 is 14 amino acids.

There are a few counts of this clone. The V call is TRBV14, the J call TRBJ2-1; D is ambiguous. The CDR3 sequence is 12 residues long. From germline, CDR1 is SGHDN and CDR2 FVKESK. Trimming removed 1 base from V and 5 bases from J, with 3 bases in between. The CDR3 sequence is CASSQVNNEQFF. CDR3 in DNA: TGTGCCAGCAGCCAAGTAAACAATGAGCAGTTCTTC.

V and J are TRBV5-1 and TRBJ2-3; 12 bases agree with TRBD2. The CDR3 totals 17 residues. From germline, CDR1 is SGHRS and CDR2 YFSETQ. With V trimmed by 0 bases and J by 6 bases, 8 bases remained unmatched. This CDR3 reads CASSLDGLAGSLDTQYF. CDR3 bases: TGCGCCAGCAGCTTGGACGGACTAGCGGGAAGTTTGGATACGCAGTATTTT.

The chain recombines TRBV2 with TRBJ1-2, with D perhaps matching TRBD1 (6 bases). V lost 7 bases and J 4 bases, leaving 7 bases between the germline ends. CDR1 is SNHLY and CDR2 is FYNNEI in the germline V gene. The CDR3 length is 11 residues. The CDR3 loop reads CASNRVYGYTF. For the CDR3, the DNA is TGTGCCAGCAACAGGGTCTATGGCTACACCTTC.

The V gene is TRBV29-1, the J gene TRBJ2-1, with a possible D match to TRBD1 (5 bases). The germline CDR1 and CDR2 sequences are SQVTM and ANQGSEA. The CDR3 runs 14 residues. Trimming cost V 5 bases and J 0 bases, with 11 bases left between them. DNA for the CDR3: TGCAGCGTTAGGGGTACGAGCTCCTACAATGAGCAGTTCTTC. Protein: CSVRGTSSYNEQFF.

The chain uses TRBV7-2 and TRBJ2-3, with 14 positions matching TRBD2. Per germline, CDR1 SGHTA and CDR2 FQGNSA. CDR3 length: 19 amino acids. V was clipped by 0 bases and J by 5 bases; unmatched bases: 10. CDR3 sequence: CASSLASGTSGSTVDTQYF. CDR3 nucleotides: TGTGCCAGCAGCTTAGCGTCGGGGACTAGCGGGAGTACGGTAGATACGCAGTATTTT.

This clone was seen only once. The chain couples TRBV4-1 to TRBJ2-1; 14 bases line up with TRBD2. V gave up 4 bases and J gave up 3 bases; unmatched junction bases: 5. The CDR3 loop spans 17 amino acids. Germline V lookup: CDR1 MGHRA, CDR2 YSYEKL. The CDR3 DNA reads as TGCGCCAGCAGCCTTGGGGGACTAGCGGGAGTCTACAATGAGCAGTTCTTC. As protein: CASSLGGLAGVYNEQFF.

This CDR3 is CAISNREETQYF. In nucleotides, the CDR3 is TGTGCCATCAGCAACAGGGAAGAGACCCAGTACTTC. This chain connects TRBV10-3 to TRBJ2-5; D might be TRBD1 (6 bases). Germline V gene data show CDR1 as ENHRY and CDR2 as SYGVKD. The V end lost 6 bases, the J end lost 3 bases, and 8 bases lay between the germline ends. CDR3 size: 12 residues.

This chain uses TRBV6-5 with TRBJ1-4; maybe TRBD1 (5 bases). The ends were cut back, 5 bases at V and 6 bases at J, with 7 bases in the middle. Germline V gene data show CDR1 as MNHEY and CDR2 as SVGAGI. The CDR3 covers 12 residues. The CDR3 is CASSTGDEKLFF. CDR3 nucleotides: TGTGCCAGCAGTACGGGGGATGAAAAACTGTTTTTT.

V is TRBV18 and J is TRBJ2-5; TRBD2 agrees at 8 bases. The V segment lost 3 bases and the J segment 2 bases; nucleotides outside the gene matches: 5. The CDR3 is made up of 15 amino acids. The germline gives CDR1 KGHSH, CDR2 LQKENI. The CDR3 loop reads CASSPDASGQETQYF. DNA of the CDR3: TGTGCCAGCTCACCGGATGCTAGCGGGCAAGAGACCCAGTACTTC.

The rearrangement uses TRBV7-2 and TRBJ1-6; TRBD1 matches at 10 bases. This CDR3 is built from 16 residues. Germline V gives CDR1 SGHTA, CDR2 FQGNSA. With 2 bases clipped from V and 7 bases from J, the junction kept 5 bases outside the gene matches. CDR3 bases: TGTGCCAGCAGCTTATACGGGACAGGGGTCAATTCACCCCTCCACTTT. Its protein is CASSLYGTGVNSPLHF.

The chain is built from TRBV7-9 and TRBJ2-5; 12 positions match TRBD2. J lost 5 bases, V lost 1 base, and 11 bases had no gene match. This CDR3 has 18 residues. Germline assignment: CDR1 SEHNR and CDR2 FQNEAQ (reference sequence). CDR3 nucleotide sequence: TGTGCCAGCAGCTTAGTTGTGACTAGCGGGAGCTTGGGGGAGACCCAGTACTTC. This sequence encodes CASSLVVTSGSLGETQYF. Full variable domain (missing parts from reference TRBV7-9 and TRBJ2-5): DTGVSQNPRHKITKRGQNVTFRCDPISEHNRLYWYRQTLGQGPEFLTYFQNEAQLEKSRLLSDRFSAERPKGSFSTLEIQRTEQGDSAMYLCASSLVVTSGSLGETQYFGPGTRLLVL.

The chain joins TRBV19 to TRBJ1-4; D is perhaps TRBD1 (5 bases). Between the trimmed V and J ends, which lost 7 bases and 7 bases, there was a span of 19 bases. CDR3 length: 15 amino acids. CDR1 LNHDA and CDR2 SQIVND come from the germline V gene (reference sequence). The CDR3: CASNPSAGWAEKLFF. The DNA of the CDR3 is TGTGCCAGTAACCCGTCGGCAGGGTGGGCTGAAAAACTGTTTTTT.

The chain is built from TRBV7-2 and TRBJ2-7; 13 bases line up with TRBD2. Losses at the gene ends were 5 bases for V and 7 bases for J; bases not matched to a gene: 11. From germline, CDR1 is SGHTA and CDR2 FQGNSA. The CDR3 covers 16 residues. Here the CDR3 reads CASSPGVGLAGVEQYF. CDR3 bases: TGTGCCAGCAGCCCTGGGGTCGGACTAGCGGGAGTTGAGCAGTACTTC.

The V call is TRBV30, the J call TRBJ1-2; 8 bases align to TRBD1. There are 16 residues in the CDR3. V trimming: 0 bases; J trimming: 4 bases; junction bases outside the gene matches: 10. CDR1 is GTSNPN and CDR2 is SVGIG in the germline V gene (reference sequence). CDR3 residues: CAWSVKTGQVSYGYTF. The DNA of the CDR3 is TGTGCCTGGAGTGTAAAAACGGGACAGGTCTCCTATGGCTACACCTTC.

The CDR3 loop is CASSSGLAGGYNEQFF. CDR3 bases: TGTGCCAGCAGCTCGGGACTAGCGGGAGGCTACAATGAGCAGTTCTTC. The genes are TRBV7-2 and TRBJ2-1; TRBD2 matches 15 bases. The germline CDR1 and CDR2 sequences are SGHTA and FQGNSA. The CDR3 contains 16 residues. The junction had 1 base not matched to a gene; V was cut back by 4 bases and J by 3 bases.

The chain couples TRBV28 to TRBJ1-1, with 7 bases identical to TRBD1. This CDR3 has 16 amino acids. The V gene's germline CDR1 is MDHEN and CDR2 SYDVKM. V lost 4 bases and J lost 1; bases outside the gene matches: 9. CDR3 residues: CASSSILRTGNTEAFF. In DNA, the CDR3 is TGTGCCAGCAGTTCAATATTGCGGACAGGGAACACTGAAGCTTTCTTT.

This clone has only one observation. The V gene is TRBV5-4, the J gene TRBJ2-7; tentative D call: TRBD2 (6 bases). Trimming removed 4 bases at V and 0 bases at J, with 11 bases between. The CDR3 length is 14 residues. Germline CDR1 and CDR2: SGHNT and YYREEE (reference sequence). CDR3 protein: CASSRDSSSYEQYF. The CDR3 region has the DNA TGTGCCAGCAGCCGGGACTCCAGCTCCTACGAGCAGTACTTC.

This clone was recorded only once. The chain recombines TRBV6-5 with TRBJ2-7; D might be TRBD2 (5 bases). The CDR3 is 15 residues long. Trimming stripped 6 bases from V and 2 bases from J, with 17 bases between. CDR1 and CDR2 from the germline V gene are MNHEY and SVGAGI. CDR3: CASSADGVLAYEQYF. The CDR3 region has the DNA TGTGCCAGCAGCGCGGACGGGGTGCTGGCCTACGAGCAGTACTTC.

This rearrangement joins TRBV19 to TRBJ2-1; 11 nucleotides line up with TRBD2. After removal of 6 bases from V and 4 bases from J, the junction contained 8 bases not matched to a gene. Germline lookup yields CDR1 LNHDA and CDR2 SQIVND (reference sequence). The CDR3 is 16 amino acids. The CDR3 coding sequence is TGTGCCAGTAGAATTAGCGGGAGGGCGGCGTACAATGAGCAGTTCTTC. Translating gives CASRISGRAAYNEQFF. The full variable domain, its missing parts supplied by reference TRBV19 and TRBJ2-1, is DGGITQSPKYLFRKEGQNVTLSCEQNLNHDAMYWYRQDPGQGLRLIYYSQIVNDFQKGDIAEGYSVSREKKESFPLTVTSAQKNPTAFYLCASRISGRAAYNEQFFGPGTRLTVL.

The chain carries TRBV11-3 and TRBJ1-4; D perhaps matches TRBD1 (5 bases). Trimming cost V 6 bases and J 3 bases, with 11 bases left between them. Germline CDR1 SGHNT, CDR2 YENEEA. The CDR3 covers 14 residues. The CDR3 DNA is TGTGCCAGCAGGGGACTTTGCGCTAATGAAAAACTGTTTTTT. Translating gives CASRGLCANEKLFF.

This chain links TRBV19 with TRBJ1-2, with 8 bases aligning to TRBD1. Germline V CDR1 and CDR2: LNHDA, SQIVND (reference sequence). The CDR3 sequence is 13 residues long. V was pared by 7 bases and J by 7 bases, with 8 bases of the junction left unmatched. The CDR3 DNA reads as TGTGCCAGTAAAACGACAGGGGATGGTGGCTACACCTTC. The encoded protein is CASKTTGDGGYTF.

This chain links TRBV6-4 with TRBJ2-2; D might be TRBD2 (6 bases). Germline V CDR1 and CDR2: MRHNA, SNTAGT. V lost 8 bases and J lost 3, with 22 bases in between. CDR3 length: 17 residues. The CDR3 loop reads CASGSSSSAGYTGELFF. Here the CDR3 DNA reads TGTGCCAGCGGGTCCTCTAGTAGCGCGGGATACACCGGGGAGCTGTTTTTT.

The chain has TRBV28 and TRBJ1-1; D is possibly TRBD1 (6 bases). Deletions cut 4 bases from V and 1 base from J, with 13 bases between. The germline V gene has CDR1 MDHEN and CDR2 SYDVKM. This CDR3 contains 15 residues. The DNA of the CDR3 is TGTGCCAGCAGTTCTAGGACAGCCACGAACACTGAAGCTTTCTTT. Its protein is CASSSRTATNTEAFF.

This rearrangement joins TRBV5-6 to TRBJ1-5; 7 bases are a match to TRBD1. The germline V gene has CDR1 SGHDT and CDR2 YYEEEE. The CDR3 totals 16 residues. V trimming: 4 bases; J trimming: 7 bases; junction bases outside the gene matches: 14. CDR3 in amino acids: CASSPRTGPPGQPQHF. DNA of the CDR3: TGTGCCAGCAGCCCCAGGACAGGCCCCCCGGGCCAGCCCCAGCATTTT.

This clone has just one count. This sequence joins TRBV19 and TRBJ1-5; 7 nucleotides align to TRBD1. The V gene end was trimmed by 0 bases and the J gene end by 4 bases; junction bases not matched to a gene: 6. The CDR3 runs to 16 residues. Germline lookup yields CDR1 LNHDA and CDR2 SQIVND (reference sequence). The chain's CDR3 is CASSIDSTGWNQPQHF. The CDR3 nucleotides are TGTGCCAGTAGTATAGATTCGACAGGGTGGAATCAGCCCCAGCATTTT.